The TCR beta chain described here comes from a study of chemoradiotherapy in HPV16-positive cancers. As to this clone: The antigen remains undetermined.

Study-wide results and limits: Non-HPV-specific T cells did not expand in tumors during treatment, whereas candidate HPV-specific clones and E7-related motifs did.

The CDR3 runs 12 residues. The V and J ends lost 3 bases and 7 bases respectively, with 7 bases between them. Germline V gives CDR1 KGHSH, CDR2 LQKENI. The table came from immunoSEQ multiplex PCR; TCRdb's copy has only in-frame clones and leaves some out. The sample shows some 13,000 clones, about four fifths of them seen only once. The sequence was obtained from a human donor with HPV-associated anogenital cancer. The sample was acquired from a patient who underwent chemoradiotherapy. The chain couples TRBV18 to TRBJ2-1; the D is unclear. This CDR3 is CASSPLSNEQFF. CDR3 nucleotides: TGTGCCAGCTCACCTTTATCTAATGAGCAGTTCTTC. The entire variable domain, with the rest obtained from reference TRBV18 and TRBJ2-1, is as follows: NAGVMQNPRHLVRRRGQEARLRCSPMKGHSHVYWYRQLPEEGLKFMVYLQKENIIDESGMPKERFSAEFPKEGPSILRIQQVVRGDSAAYFCASSPLSNEQFFGPGTRLTVL.